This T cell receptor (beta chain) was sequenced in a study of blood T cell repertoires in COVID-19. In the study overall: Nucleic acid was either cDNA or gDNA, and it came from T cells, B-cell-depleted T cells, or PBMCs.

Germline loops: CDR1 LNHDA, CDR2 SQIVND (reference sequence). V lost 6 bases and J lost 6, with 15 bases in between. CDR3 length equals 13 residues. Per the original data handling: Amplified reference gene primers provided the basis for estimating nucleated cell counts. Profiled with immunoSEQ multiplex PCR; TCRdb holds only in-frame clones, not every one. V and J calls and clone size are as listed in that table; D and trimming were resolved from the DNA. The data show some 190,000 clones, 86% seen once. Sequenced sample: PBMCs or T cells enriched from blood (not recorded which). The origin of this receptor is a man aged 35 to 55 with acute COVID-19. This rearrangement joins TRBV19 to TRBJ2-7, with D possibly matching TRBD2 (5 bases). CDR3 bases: TGTGCCAGTAGCTCACGGGAAGGTTTCGAGCAGTACTTC. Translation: CASSSREGFEQYF.